The 31 T cell receptor beta chains below were found in one sample sequenced in a study of blood T cell repertoires in COVID-19. Sequencing used immunoSEQ multiplex PCR; TCRdb keeps in-frame clones, though not all of them. The table has 70,000 to 95,000 clones, around four fifths seen once. Sequenced sample: peripheral blood. These receptors all stem from a human donor in a cohort sampled during active COVID-19.

The V and J genes are TRBV27 and TRBJ2-7; 9 positions match TRBD1. V lost 5 bases to trimming and J lost 3 bases; unmatched junction nucleotides: 8. Germline V gives CDR1 MNHEY, CDR2 SMNVEV (reference sequence). This CDR3 has 15 amino acids. CDR3 sequence (DNA): TGTGCCAGCAGTCGGTGGGGGACAGGGCACTACGAGCAGTACTTC. Protein: CASSRWGTGHYEQYF.

The CDR3 protein is CAISTQVNTEAFF. The DNA for the CDR3 is TGTGCCATCAGTACACAGGTGAACACTGAAGCTTTCTTT. The V gene is TRBV10-3, the J gene TRBJ1-1; tentative D call: TRBD1 (5 bases). Germline CDR1 ENHRY, CDR2 SYGVKD. V was pared by 5 bases and J by 0 bases, with 7 bases between. This CDR3 has 13 amino acids.

This clone was seen a single time. The chain uses TRBV10-3 and TRBJ2-7, with 8 bases lining up with TRBD1. Germline trimming cut 0 bases from V and 5 bases from J; bases unmatched to any gene: 6. The CDR3 is 15 residues long. Germline V gene lookup returns CDR1 ENHRY and CDR2 SYGVKD. Here the CDR3 reads CAISESTGASNEQYF. For the CDR3, the DNA is TGTGCCATCAGTGAGTCGACAGGGGCCAGTAACGAGCAGTACTTC.

The genes are TRBV19 and TRBJ2-7; perhaps TRBD1 as D (5 bases). Germline assignment: CDR1 LNHDA and CDR2 SQIVND (reference sequence). V gave up 1 base and J gave up 1 base, with 17 bases separating them. The length of the CDR3 is 17 residues. In DNA, the CDR3 is TGTGCCAGTAGTATAGTAGGCGTCAGGGCCCCTTCCTACGAGCAGTACTTC. Translating gives CASSIVGVRAPSYEQYF. Supplemented by reference TRBV19 and TRBJ2-7, the full variable domain reads DGGITQSPKYLFRKEGQNVTLSCEQNLNHDAMYWYRQDPGQGLRLIYYSQIVNDFQKGDIAEGYSVSREKKESFPLTVTSAQKNPTAFYLCASSIVGVRAPSYEQYFGPGTRLTVT.

Here the CDR3 reads CASGQYNEQFF. The CDR3 DNA sequence: TGCGCCAGCGGACAATACAATGAGCAGTTCTTC. The chain joins TRBV23-1 to TRBJ2-1, with D perhaps TRBD1 (5 bases). TRBV23-1 is filed as an ORF, its function uncertain. The CDR3 is 11 amino acids. Trimming stripped 8 bases from V and 4 bases from J, with 6 bases between.

This rearrangement joins TRBV11-2 to TRBJ1-6; TRBD1 aligns across 8 bases. The V and J ends lost 4 bases and 7 bases, in that order; junction bases with no gene match: 12. Per the germline V gene, CDR1 is SGHAT and CDR2 is FQNNGV. The CDR3 consists of 17 residues. CDR3 in amino acids: CASSSSGGAGLNSPLHF. In nucleotides, the CDR3 is TGTGCCAGCAGCTCATCAGGGGGCGCAGGGTTGAATTCACCCCTCCACTTT.

This chain connects TRBV3-1 (or the pseudogene TRBV3-2) to TRBJ1-2, with TRBD1 matching over 8 bases. This CDR3 has 14 residues. Germline V gene lookup returns CDR1 LGHDT and CDR2 YNNKEL (reference sequence). V was clipped by 3 bases and J by 0 bases; unmatched bases: 0. The CDR3 coding sequence is TGTGCCAGCAGCCACAGGGGGCCTAACTATGGCTACACCTTC. This gives the protein CASSHRGPNYGYTF.

The V gene is TRBV23-1, the J gene TRBJ2-7; 15 bases are a match to TRBD2. TRBV23-1 is filed as an ORF, its function uncertain. This CDR3 spans 15 amino acids. The V segment lost 2 bases and the J segment 6 bases; nucleotides outside the gene matches: 2. The CDR3 loop is CASSQPGLAGGEQYF. The DNA for the CDR3 is TGCGCCAGCAGTCAACCGGGACTAGCGGGGGGCGAGCAGTACTTC.

A single count supports this clone. The chain couples TRBV18 to TRBJ1-1; D is unclear. Germline CDR1 and CDR2: KGHSH and LQKENI. V dropped 6 bases and J dropped 6 bases, with 20 bases sitting between them. CDR3 length: 15 residues. The CDR3 loop is CASSTSPLGSAEAFF. CDR3 DNA: TGTGCCAGCTCCACCAGCCCCCTCGGTAGCGCTGAAGCTTTCTTT.

The CDR3 nucleotides are TGTGCCACCTCGGAGGGACAGCCAAATCAGCCCCAGCATTTT. This encodes CATSEGQPNQPQHF. This chain connects TRBV10-3 to TRBJ1-5, with 7 positions matching TRBD1. The CDR3 is 14 residues long. Per germline, CDR1 ENHRY and CDR2 SYGVKD. J gave up 4 bases and V 10 bases, and 10 bases lay outside the gene matches.

The J gene is TRBJ2-7, the V gene TRBV5-1; 11 nucleotides line up with TRBD1. The CDR3 length is 15 residues. The V and J ends lost 4 bases and 0 bases, in that order; junction bases with no gene match: 3. Germline V CDR1 and CDR2: SGHRS, YFSETQ. CDR3 DNA sequence: TGCGCCAGCAGCGAGGGGACAGGGGGCTCCTACGAGCAGTACTTC. Its protein product is CASSEGTGGSYEQYF. The full variable domain, in which reference TRBV5-1 and TRBJ2-7 provide the parts outside the CDR3, is KAGVTQTPRYLIKTRGQQVTLSCSPISGHRSVSWYQQTPGQGLQFLFEYFSETQRNKGNFPGRFSGRQFSNSRSEMNVSTLELGDSALYLCASSEGTGGSYEQYFGPGTRLTVT.

The rearrangement links TRBV5-8 to TRBJ1-4; D not resolved. Trimming took 2 bases from V and 3 from J, leaving 20 bases between them. This CDR3 is built from 18 residues. Germline V CDR1 and CDR2: SGHTS, YDEGEE. The CDR3 protein is CASSLRKSGVAANEKLFF. CDR3 in DNA: TGTGCCAGCAGCTTAAGGAAATCGGGCGTAGCGGCTAATGAAAAACTGTTTTTT. The full variable domain, completed using reference TRBV5-8 and TRBJ1-4, is EAGVTQSPTHLIKTRGQQATLRCSPISGHTSVYWYQQALGLGLQFLLWYDEGEERNRGNFPPRFSGRQFPNYSSELNVNALELEDSALYLCASSLRKSGVAANEKLFFGSGTQLSVL.

CDR3 nucleotide sequence: TGTGCCAGCAGCTTGGACAGGCGCAACACCGGGGAGCTGTTTTTT. This translates into CASSLDRRNTGELFF. This chain links TRBV5-4 with TRBJ2-2, with D perhaps matching TRBD1 (5 bases). The V end lost 0 bases, the J end lost 2 bases, and 8 bases lay between the germline ends. CDR1 and CDR2 (germline): SGHNT, YYREEE (reference sequence). The CDR3 totals 15 residues.

The chain combines TRBV18 with TRBJ2-7, with 7 positions matching TRBD1. The CDR3 totals 15 residues. With 2 bases clipped from V and 1 base from J, the junction kept 5 bases outside the gene matches. Germline V gene data show CDR1 as KGHSH and CDR2 as LQKENI. DNA for the CDR3: TGTGCCAGCTCACCAATCCAGGGGGATTCCTACGAGCAGTACTTC. As protein: CASSPIQGDSYEQYF.

This clone is a singleton in its sample. The chain couples TRBV18 to TRBJ2-5, with 7 positions matching TRBD2. The CDR3 sequence is 16 residues long. Germline V gene sequence: CDR1 KGHSH, CDR2 LQKENI. J gave up 5 bases and V 1 base, and 10 bases lay outside the gene matches. The DNA for the CDR3 is TGTGCCAGCTCACCACTCGGCGGGGGAGGTGTGGAGACCCAGTACTTC. Translation: CASSPLGGGGVETQYF. The full variable domain, completed using reference TRBV18 and TRBJ2-5, is NAGVMQNPRHLVRRRGQEARLRCSPMKGHSHVYWYRQLPEEGLKFMVYLQKENIIDESGMPKERFSAEFPKEGPSILRIQQVVRGDSAAYFCASSPLGGGGVETQYFGPGTRLLVL.

This clone has just a few counts. This chain uses TRBV2 with TRBJ1-3; 12 bases are shared with TRBD1. Losses at the gene ends were 0 bases for V and 8 bases for J; bases not matched to a gene: 8. CDR1 and CDR2 (germline): SNHLY, FYNNEI. This CDR3 contains 17 residues. The CDR3 region is CASSEAPGTGGSDTIYF. CDR3 sequence (DNA): TGTGCCAGCAGTGAAGCGCCCGGGACAGGGGGCAGCGACACCATATATTTT. Full variable domain (missing parts from reference TRBV2 and TRBJ1-3): EPEVTQTPSHQVTQMGQEVILRCVPISNHLYFYWYRQILGQKVEFLVSFYNNEISEKSEIFDDQFSVERPDGSNFTLKIRSTKLEDSAMYFCASSEAPGTGGSDTIYFGEGSWLTVV.

The chain links TRBV30 to TRBJ1-1; 10 bases agree with TRBD1. CDR3 length: 17 residues. Per germline, CDR1 GTSNPN and CDR2 SVGIG (reference sequence). V was pared by 0 bases and J by 4 bases, with 11 bases of the junction left unmatched. CDR3 region: CAWSVHGQGGLGTEAFF. The CDR3 nucleotides read TGTGCCTGGAGTGTACACGGACAGGGGGGCCTGGGCACTGAAGCTTTCTTT.

The chain combines TRBV7-6 with TRBJ2-7; D unresolved. CDR3 length equals 15 residues. Per germline, CDR1 SGHVS and CDR2 FNYEAQ. V was shortened by 5 bases and J by 2 bases, with 16 bases between the two germline ends. As DNA, the CDR3 is TGTGCCAGCAGCCCGGGTGTTGGATTTCCCTACGAGCAGTACTTC. This gives the protein CASSPGVGFPYEQYF.

CDR3 protein: CASSLGGGSPLHF. The CDR3 DNA reads as TGTGCCAGCAGCTTAGGGGGAGGATCACCCCTCCACTTT. The chain links TRBV13 to TRBJ1-6; D gene ambiguous. CDR1 is PRHDT and CDR2 is FYEKMQ in the germline V gene (reference sequence). This CDR3 contains 13 residues. Trimming took 0 bases from V and 10 from J, leaving 7 bases between them.

The chain has TRBV19 and TRBJ1-1, with D possibly being TRBD1 (5 bases). Germline lookup yields CDR1 LNHDA and CDR2 SQIVND (reference sequence). The CDR3 has 15 residues. V was cut by 3 bases and J by 2 bases, with 13 bases left in between. The CDR3 DNA sequence: TGTGCCAGTAGTATGGGCAGGGCGGTAAACACTGAAGCTTTCTTT. Its protein is CASSMGRAVNTEAFF. Looking up the rest from reference TRBV19 and TRBJ1-1 gives the full variable domain: DGGITQSPKYLFRKEGQNVTLSCEQNLNHDAMYWYRQDPGQGLRLIYYSQIVNDFQKGDIAEGYSVSREKKESFPLTVTSAQKNPTAFYLCASSMGRAVNTEAFFGQGTRLTVV.

V gene TRBV29-1 combines with J gene TRBJ1-1, with D perhaps TRBD1 (5 bases). The CDR3 is 12 residues long. The germline gives CDR1 SQVTM, CDR2 ANQGSEA. Trimming stripped 7 bases from V and 6 bases from J, with 15 bases between. The CDR3 DNA follows: TGCAGCGGGGCTGCGCAGGGTTCTGAAGCTTTCTTT. Encoded protein: CSGAAQGSEAFF.

The V call is TRBV6-5, the J call TRBJ1-2, with a possible D match to TRBD1 (6 bases). From germline, CDR1 is MNHEY and CDR2 SVGAGI. V was pared by 6 bases and J by 2 bases, with 7 bases between. The CDR3 consists of 12 residues. CDR3 coding DNA: TGTGCCAGCAGCCAGGGGAACTATGGCTACACCTTC. It codes for CASSQGNYGYTF.

The chain employs TRBV24-1 and TRBJ2-5; 8 bases map to TRBD2. The trim removed 3 bases at V and 3 bases at J, leaving 8 bases unmatched. Germline loops: CDR1 KGHDR, CDR2 SFDVKD. The CDR3 extends over 16 amino acids. The CDR3: CATSDPAGGAEETQYF. CDR3 DNA sequence: TGTGCCACCAGTGATCCTGCGGGGGGCGCGGAAGAGACCCAGTACTTC.

V and J are TRBV3-1 (or the pseudogene TRBV3-2) and TRBJ1-2; D gene uncertain. CDR1 LGHDT and CDR2 YNNKEL come from the germline V gene (reference sequence). This CDR3 comprises 14 residues. V was trimmed by 4 bases and J by 1 base, leaving 10 bases between them. The CDR3 nucleotides read TGTGCCAGCAGCCGGACCGGGAGTAACTATGGCTACACCTTC. It is translated as CASSRTGSNYGYTF.

This chain links TRBV7-2 with TRBJ2-2, with D perhaps TRBD1 (5 bases). The CDR3 sequence is 14 residues long. V lost 2 bases and J lost 2, with 6 bases in between. The germline V gene has CDR1 SGHTA and CDR2 FQGNSA. The CDR3 DNA reads TGTGCCAGCAGCTTATGGACAAACACCGGGGAGCTGTTTTTT. Translating it yields CASSLWTNTGELFF.

The chain is built from TRBV6-5 and TRBJ1-3; 8 bases fit TRBD1. The germline gives CDR1 MNHEY, CDR2 SVGAGI. The CDR3 consists of 15 residues. V lost 2 bases, J lost 4 bases, and 4 bases stayed unmatched. CDR3 sequence: CASSYGRGQGNTIYF. In nucleotides, the CDR3 is TGTGCCAGCAGTTACGGCAGGGGGCAGGGAAACACCATATATTTT.

For the CDR3, the DNA is TGTGCCAGCAAAATACACGGGTCAGGAAACACCATATATTTT. The encoded protein is CASKIHGSGNTIYF. V usage is TRBV27 and J usage is TRBJ1-3; D not certain. The germline V gene has CDR1 MNHEY and CDR2 SMNVEV (reference sequence). Trimming cost V 7 bases and J 4 bases, with 14 bases left between them. The CDR3 loop spans 14 amino acids.

The chain joins TRBV9 to TRBJ2-2; 9 bases match TRBD2. CDR1 is SGDLS and CDR2 is YYNGEE in the germline V gene. The CDR3 totals 16 residues. The ends lost 0 bases at V and 7 bases at J; junction bases unmatched: 7. The CDR3 bases are TGTGCCAGCAGCGTAGCTTTAGCGGGGGAGTTCGGGGAGCTGTTTTTT. This gives the protein CASSVALAGEFGELFF. The complete variable domain, with remaining parts taken from reference TRBV9 and TRBJ2-2, reads DSGVTQTPKHLITATGQRVTLRCSPRSGDLSVYWYQQSLDQGLQFLIQYYNGEERAKGNILERFSAQQFPDLHSELNLSSLELGDSALYFCASSVALAGEFGELFFGEGSRLTVL.

V usage is TRBV7-2 and J usage is TRBJ1-1; TRBD1 aligns across 8 bases. CDR3 length: 14 amino acids. Germline V gene lookup returns CDR1 SGHTA and CDR2 FQGNSA. Trimming removed 0 bases from V and 4 bases from J; junction bases left unmatched: 1. The CDR3 sequence: CASSLATGATEAFF. In nucleotides, the CDR3 is TGTGCCAGCAGCTTAGCGACAGGGGCCACTGAAGCTTTCTTT.

This chain connects TRBV30 to TRBJ1-4; perhaps TRBD1 as D (5 bases). V was trimmed by 3 bases and J by 2 bases, leaving 13 bases between them. The germline V gene encodes CDR1 GTSNPN and CDR2 SVGIG (reference sequence). CDR3 length: 15 amino acids. The CDR3 loop is CAWRPARATNEKLFF. In DNA form, the CDR3 reads TGTGCCTGGAGACCCGCCAGGGCGACTAATGAAAAACTGTTTTTT.

This clone was observed a few times. V usage is TRBV4-3 and J usage is TRBJ2-7; D remains ambiguous. Trimming shortened V by 0 bases and J by 4 bases, and 10 bases separated the two germline ends. CDR1 LGHNA and CDR2 YSLEER come from the germline V gene. This CDR3 contains 14 residues. CDR3 DNA sequence: TGCGCCAGCAGCCAAGATCGCCCGGGTTACGAGCAGTACTTC. Its protein is CASSQDRPGYEQYF.